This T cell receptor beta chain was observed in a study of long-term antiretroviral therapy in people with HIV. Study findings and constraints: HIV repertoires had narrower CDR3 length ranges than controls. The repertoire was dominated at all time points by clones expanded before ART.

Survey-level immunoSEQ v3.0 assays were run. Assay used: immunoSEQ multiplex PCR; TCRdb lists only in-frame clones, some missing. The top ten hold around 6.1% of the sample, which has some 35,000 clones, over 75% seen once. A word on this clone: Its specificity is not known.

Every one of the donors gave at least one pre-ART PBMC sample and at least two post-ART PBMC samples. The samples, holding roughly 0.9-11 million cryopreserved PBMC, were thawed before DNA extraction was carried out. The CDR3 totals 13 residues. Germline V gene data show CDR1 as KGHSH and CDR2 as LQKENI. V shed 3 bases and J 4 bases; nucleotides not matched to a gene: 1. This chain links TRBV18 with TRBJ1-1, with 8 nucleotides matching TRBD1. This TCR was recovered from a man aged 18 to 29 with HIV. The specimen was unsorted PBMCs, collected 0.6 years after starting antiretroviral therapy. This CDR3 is CASSPGTGTEAFF. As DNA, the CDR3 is TGTGCCAGCTCACCCGGGACAGGCACTGAAGCTTTCTTT.